This TCR beta chain was sequenced during a study of cytomegalovirus exposure and HLA in healthy donors. The study, taken as a whole, reports: Rare sequences made up most TCRs, while some public TCRs were found in many donors. Most TCR beta V segments were productive about 87% or about 30% of the time in an earlier analysis. Overall, approximately 150 TCR beta chains were annotated as cytomegalovirus-associated.

PCR amplification relied on 60 Vbeta primers (plus 13 Jbeta primers). Generated by immunoSEQ multiplex PCR, the TCRdb table keeps only in-frame clones and is missing some. The sample lists around 150,000 clones; around 79% were seen once. This CDR3 has 16 amino acids. Losses at the gene ends were 0 bases for V and 5 bases for J; bases not matched to a gene: 7. Per the germline V gene, CDR1 is SGHRS and CDR2 is YFSETQ. On this clone: Its antigen is unknown.

The receptor was isolated from a man between 35 and 55 years old in good health and CMV-seronegative. Material for sequencing was PBMCs. This sequence joins TRBV5-1 and TRBJ2-1; TRBD1 aligns across 8 bases. The CDR3 bases are TGCGCCAGCAGCTTGGACCAGGGGGCTCCGAACAATGAGCAGTTCTTC. It codes for CASSLDQGAPNNEQFF.